The clone carrying this T cell receptor (beta chain) was recorded only once. Its target is unknown. The data were taken from a study of cytomegalovirus exposure and HLA in healthy donors. Study results and limitations: Using the classifier, cytomegalovirus status was reportedly diagnosed with high specificity and sensitivity.

Measured with immunoSEQ multiplex PCR; TCRdb has only the in-frame clones, and not every one. The sample has tens of thousands of clones; 70% to 90% are singletons. The CDR3 is made up of 14 amino acids. The germline V gene encodes CDR1 SGHTA and CDR2 FQGNSA. The ends were cut back, 5 bases at V and 2 bases at J, with 12 bases in the middle. This sequence originates from a woman aged 18-29 years in good health and CMV-seronegative. The chain has TRBV7-2 and TRBJ2-5, with D possibly TRBD2 on 6 matching bases. Material: PBMCs. The chain's CDR3 is CASSRAGRQETQYF. The CDR3, as DNA: TGTGCCAGCAGCCGGGCGGGACGGCAAGAGACCCAGTACTTC.